These T cell receptor beta chains were read from a single sample in a study of T-cell reconstitution after alpha-beta-depleted transplantation in children. Via MiXCR, TCRdb re-called the PCR reads, giving one row per CDR3 protein. The sample carries about 870,000 distinct CDR3 sequences, around 17% recorded once. Sample: PBMCs, mostly from graft donor cells, taken 360 days after TCRalphabeta/CD19-depleted stem cell transplant. The source is a male patient between 10 and 17 years old who had a stem cell transplant for acute lymphoblastic leukemia, so the T cells may come from the graft donor. Each CDR3 is given with its conserved first and last residue. A D gene is named only where the DNA matches it firmly. Clone sizes are given selectively: once, few, many, or a class where the clone is expanded.

J | V | D | size | DNA | CDR3
TRBJ2-7 | TRBV13 | TRBD2 | . | TGTGCCAGCAGAGACGGGAGGGGCTCCTACGAGCAGTACTTC | CASRDGRGSYEQYF
TRBJ1-2 | TRBV5-6 | TRBD1 | . | TGTGCCAGCAGCTTATTTGGGACAGGGGGCGATCGAGGCTACACCTTC | CASSLFGTGGDRGYTF
TRBJ1-2 | TRBV20-1 | TRBD1 | few | TGCAGTGCTAGTCGGCAGGGGGGCGGCTACACCTTC | CSASRQGGGYTF
TRBJ1-5 | TRBV12-3/TRBV12-4 | TRBD1 | . | TGTGCCAGCAGTCCAGGACAGGGCCACGCTAGCCAGCCCCAGCATTTT | CASSPGQGHASQPQHF
TRBJ1-4 | TRBV29-1 | TRBD1 | many | TGCAGCGTTACCCGGGACAGGGGTGAAAAACTGTTTTTT | CSVTRDRGEKLFF
TRBJ2-6 | TRBV6-1 | . | . | TGTGCCAGCAGACAGGAACCGTACTCTGGGGCCAACGTCCTGACTTTC | CASRQEPYSGANVLTF
TRBJ2-7 | TRBV3-1 | TRBD1 | few | TGTGCCAGCAGCAAGATGGCCGGGACAGCCTACGAGCAGTACTTC | CASSKMAGTAYEQYF
TRBJ2-5 | TRBV20-1 | . | few | TGCAGTGCTAGTTTTCAACTAGAGACCCAGTACTTC | CSASFQLETQYF
TRBJ2-2 | TRBV7-6 | TRBD1 | few | TGTGCCAGCAGCTCTCTGGGACAGCCGACGGGGGAGCTGTTTTTT | CASSSLGQPTGELFF
TRBJ1-2 | TRBV29-1 | . | . | TGCAGCGCTGGAGACGGCGGTGGAATTGGTGGCTACACCTTC | CSAGDGGGIGGYTF
TRBJ2-2 | TRBV4-2 | . | . | TGTGCCAGCAGCCGGCGAGTGGGAGTCGGGAAAACGAACACCGGGGAGCTGTTTTTT | CASSRRVGVGKTNTGELFF
TRBJ2-2 | TRBV7-3 | . | . | TGTGCCAGCAGCTTAATGACGACCGGGGAGCTGTTTTTT | CASSLMTTGELFF
TRBJ1-3 | TRBV5-1 | TRBD1 | . | TGCGCCAGCAGCTTCGAAGGGACAGTGCATTTT | CASSFEGTVHF
TRBJ2-1 | TRBV6-5 | TRBD1 | . | TGTGCCAGCAGTTACTCCTTACAGGGGCCCAATGAGCAGTTCTTC | CASSYSLQGPNEQFF
TRBJ2-7 | TRBV11-2 | . | few | TGTGCCAGCAGCTTAGTAGGACCAGCCTACGAGCAGTACTTC | CASSLVGPAYEQYF
TRBJ1-4 | TRBV5-1 | TRBD1 | . | TGCGCCAGCAGCAGGACAGGCCCGCAGGAAAAACTGTTTTTT | CASSRTGPQEKLFF
TRBJ2-1 | TRBV5-6 | . | few | TGTGCCAGCTCGTCGTCGGCCGACAATGAGCAGTTCTTC | CASSSSADNEQFF
TRBJ2-1 | TRBV3-1 | . | few | TGTGCCAGCGGACGGCGGAGCGCTTACAATGAGCAGTTCTTC | CASGRRSAYNEQFF
TRBJ2-7 | TRBV5-4 | TRBD1 | . | TGTGCCAGCAGCTTCTTGGGGTGGGCCGGGCTAAGGGAGGCCGGGACAGGGAGCTCCTACGAGCAGTACTTC | CASSFLGWAGLREAGTGSSYEQYF
TRBJ1-5 | TRBV12-3/TRBV12-4 | . | . | TGTGCCAGCAGTCTAAACCAGGGTGGGCGTCAGCCCCAGCATTTT | CASSLNQGGRQPQHF
TRBJ2-1 | TRBV7-9 | . | few | TGTGCCAGCAGCTTAGAACAGGTCGGGGCGGAGCAGTTCTTC | CASSLEQVGAEQFF
TRBJ2-5 | TRBV18 | TRBD1 | . | TGTGCCAGCTCAACCGGGACAGGGAGTACACAGTACTTC | CASSTGTGSTQYF
TRBJ2-2 | TRBV29-1 | TRBD1 | many | TGCAGCGTTGCTGGGGAACAGGGGGCCAAAGAGGGCGGGGAGCTGTTTTTT | CSVAGEQGAKEGGELFF
TRBJ2-7 | TRBV25-1 | . | . | TGTGCCAGCAGGGGCAGGGTCGACGAGCAGTACTTC | CASRGRVDEQYF
TRBJ2-3 | TRBV11-1 | TRBD2 | . | TGTGCCAGCAGCTTAGTGGCGACTAGCGGGAGATTTGCAGATACGCAGTATTTT | CASSLVATSGRFADTQYF
TRBJ1-1 | TRBV15 | . | . | TGTGCCACCAGTTGGTCAGGGCTATATGGGGGCGGTAACACTGAAGCTTTCTTT | CATSWSGLYGGGNTEAFF
TRBJ1-5 | TRBV10-3 | . | . | TGTGCCATCAGTGAGTCCGGACTAGGTCAGCCCCAGCATTTT | CAISESGLGQPQHF
TRBJ1-1 | TRBV20-1 | TRBD1 | . | TGCAGTGCTATAGGGGGCGCGGGAACTGAAGCTTTCTTT | CSAIGGAGTEAFF
TRBJ2-5 | TRBV7-8 | TRBD2 | . | TGTGCCAGCAGCAGCCTAGCGGGGACGTTAGGGGAGACCCAGTACTTC | CASSSLAGTLGETQYF
TRBJ2-1 | TRBV7-8 | TRBD2 | . | TGTGCCAGCAGCTATCCTGGAGGACTAGCGGGACCAGCCTACAATGAGCAGTTCTTC | CASSYPGGLAGPAYNEQFF
TRBJ1-5 | TRBV27 | . | . | TGTGCCAGCAGTTTACCGGGTCAGCCCCAGCATTTT | CASSLPGQPQHF
TRBJ2-5 | TRBV18 | . | . | TGTGCCAGCTCACCACTTGATACTAGAGAGACCCAGTACTTC | CASSPLDTRETQYF
TRBJ2-7 | TRBV12-3/TRBV12-4 | . | many | TGTGCCAGCAGTTGGGACCTCGAGCAGTACTTC | CASSWDLEQYF
TRBJ1-5 | TRBV12-3/TRBV12-4 | TRBD1 | few | TGTGCCAGCAGTTTACAGGGGGCGAGCAATCAGCCCCAGCATTTT | CASSLQGASNQPQHF
TRBJ2-1 | TRBV4-2 | . | . | TGTGCCAGCAGCCAAGATGGGGGCGGGACTCCGCAGTTCTTC | CASSQDGGGTPQFF
TRBJ2-4 | TRBV4-1 | TRBD2 | many | TGCGCCAGCAGCCAAGACCCGTTTTCCGGGACTAGTCAGTACTTC | CASSQDPFSGTSQYF
TRBJ2-1 | TRBV20-1 | TRBD2 | many | TGCAGTGCTATTCCGGGACTAGCGGGAGGAAGAGGATACAATGAGCAGTTCTTC | CSAIPGLAGGRGYNEQFF
TRBJ2-7 | TRBV20-1 | TRBD1 | few | TGCAGTACTGGGGGACAGGGGCCCGAGCAGTACTTC | CSTGGQGPEQYF
TRBJ2-1 | TRBV21-1 | . | . | TGTGCCAGCAGCCCTAGGACACGGGTCCCGCCTAGCTCCTACAATGAGCAGTTCTTC | CASSPRTRVPPSSYNEQFF
TRBJ2-3 | TRBV11-3 | . | . | TGTGCCAGCAGCCGAGGCAGGGTCGGCACAGATACGCAGTATTTT | CASSRGRVGTDTQYF
TRBJ1-4 | TRBV5-5 | . | . | TGTGCCAGCAGCATAGAATCCGGGACGTACTATGAAAAACTGTTTTTT | CASSIESGTYYEKLFF
TRBJ2-1 | TRBV3-1 | . | . | TGTGCCAGCAGCCAAGAGGTAAGACTGGAGCAGTTCTTC | CASSQEVRLEQFF
TRBJ2-3 | TRBV12-3/TRBV12-4 | . | many | TGTGCCAGCAGCCAGTACAGGGGGGGAAACACAGATACGCAGTATTTT | CASSQYRGGNTDTQYF
TRBJ2-1 | TRBV2 | . | . | TGTGCCAGCAAACGGGAGAAGGGGAATGAGCAGTTCTTC | CASKREKGNEQFF
TRBJ2-5 | TRBV24-1 | . | . | TGTGCCACCAGGGGATGGGGCCAAGAGACCCAGTACTTC | CATRGWGQETQYF
TRBJ2-7 | TRBV4-1 | TRBD2 | few | TGTGCCAGCAGCCAACCGGGACTAGCGGCCTACGAGCAGTACTTC | CASSQPGLAAYEQYF